These 30 T cell receptor beta chains originate from one sample sequenced in a study of control samples from healthy donors and cancer patients. Only in-frame clones appear in the TCRdb table, and some are missing; sequencing was by immunoSEQ multiplex PCR. The profile covers about 98,000 clones, with approximately 82% appearing a single time and 2% to 2.5% taken by the ten largest. Material: blood. The receptors shown here come from a man aged 55 to 70 in good health.

Here the CDR3 reads CASSSRPEKDEKLFF. CDR3 nucleotide sequence: TGTGCCAGCAGCTCGAGACCGGAGAAGGATGAAAAACTGTTTTTT. V gene TRBV5-4 combines with J gene TRBJ1-4; D gene uncertain. Germline V CDR1 and CDR2: SGHNT, YYREEE (reference sequence). The ends were cut back, 3 bases at V and 6 bases at J, with 15 bases in the middle. The CDR3 is made up of 15 amino acids.

The chain has TRBV9 and TRBJ2-7; 9 bases align to TRBD2. The CDR3 is 16 residues long. J was trimmed by 3 bases and V by 3 bases; bases with no gene match: 10. Germline V CDR1 and CDR2: SGDLS, YYNGEE. The CDR3 DNA is TGTGCCAGCAGCGCCTCTAGCGGGGCACTTTACTACGAGCAGTACTTC. This sequence encodes CASSASSGALYYEQYF.

The chain links TRBV28 to TRBJ1-3, with D unresolved. V was trimmed by 5 bases and J by 0 bases, leaving 17 bases between them. CDR1 and CDR2 (germline): MDHEN, SYDVKM. CDR3 length equals 17 residues. The DNA for the CDR3 is TGTGCCAGCAGTCGGCCGGGCTCTCCGGGCTCTGGAAACACCATATATTTT. Its translation: CASSRPGSPGSGNTIYF.

The V gene is TRBV5-1, the J gene TRBJ2-5; the D gene is possibly TRBD2 (7 bases). V was cut by 4 bases and J by 6 bases, with 16 bases left in between. This CDR3 has 14 residues. Germline V gene sequence: CDR1 SGHRS, CDR2 YFSETQ. The CDR3 region has the DNA TGCGCCAGCAGCCCCGAGGGGGGGAGGAAGACCCAGTACTTC. Translating it yields CASSPEGGRKTQYF.

The V call is TRBV5-4, the J call TRBJ2-3, with a tentative D call TRBD1 (6 bases). This CDR3 has 16 amino acids. Germline values: CDR1 SGHNT, CDR2 YYREEE (reference sequence). V dropped 2 bases and J dropped 3 bases, with 16 bases sitting between them. CDR3 coding DNA: TGTGCCAGCAGCTTAGGACTCTGGGGGCAGACAGATACGCAGTATTTT. Its protein is CASSLGLWGQTDTQYF.

CDR3 sequence reads: CASSRYGVDGYTF. The CDR3 DNA reads as TGTGCCAGCAGCCGCTACGGGGTCGACGGCTACACCTTC. The V gene is TRBV7-2, the J gene TRBJ1-2; no reliable D call. Looked up from germline, CDR1 is SGHTA and CDR2 is FQGNSA. V was clipped by 5 bases and J by 8 bases, with 15 bases between them. The CDR3 loop spans 13 amino acids.

This clone has a single count. This chain uses TRBV7-8 with TRBJ1-3; 8 nucleotides match TRBD1. This CDR3 spans 15 amino acids. Germline V gene lookup returns CDR1 SGHVS and CDR2 FQNEAQ. The J segment lost 2 bases and the V segment lost 5 bases, leaving 5 bases of the junction unmatched. CDR3 bases: TGTGCCAGCAGCCTAATCAGGGGGCCTGGAAACACCATATATTTT. As protein: CASSLIRGPGNTIYF.

The chain carries TRBV7-3 and TRBJ2-2; D is possibly TRBD1 or TRBD2 (6 bases each). The CDR3 has 14 amino acids. Trimming took off 7 bases at V and 4 bases at J, with 13 bases between the two ends. Germline V gene sequence: CDR1 SGHTA, CDR2 FQGTGA. This CDR3 reads CASTRGHGTGELFF. In DNA, the CDR3 is TGTGCCAGCACCCGGGGGCACGGCACCGGGGAGCTGTTTTTT.

The chain combines TRBV4-1 with TRBJ1-2, with D uncertain. The V gene's germline CDR1 is MGHRA and CDR2 YSYEKL. This CDR3 spans 17 amino acids. V was shortened by 1 base and J by 4 bases, with 19 bases between the two germline ends. Here the CDR3 reads CASSQVRRPSGFYGYTF. CDR3 nucleotide sequence: TGCGCCAGCAGCCAAGTCAGACGGCCCAGCGGGTTCTATGGCTACACCTTC.

The chain recombines TRBV6-1 with TRBJ2-1, with D possibly being TRBD2 (7 bases). V was trimmed by 2 bases and J by 6 bases, leaving 14 bases between them. There are 15 residues in the CDR3. Germline V lookup: CDR1 MNHNS, CDR2 SASEGT. CDR3 protein: CASSELGAGANEQFF. In nucleotides, the CDR3 is TGTGCCAGCAGTGAATTGGGGGCGGGGGCCAATGAGCAGTTCTTC.

The V call is TRBV7-9, the J call TRBJ2-2; a weak D match, TRBD2 (5 bases). CDR1 is SEHNR and CDR2 is FQNEAQ in the germline V gene (reference sequence). V lost 7 bases to trimming and J lost 6 bases, with 21 bases between them. The CDR3 extends over 16 amino acids. CDR3: CASTPPGLGFAGELFF. CDR3 nucleotides: TGTGCCAGCACCCCTCCGGGGTTGGGGTTTGCCGGGGAGCTGTTTTTT.

The chain combines TRBV19 with TRBJ2-5; maybe TRBD1 (5 bases). The CDR3 spans 14 residues. V lost 1 base, J lost 3 bases, and 9 bases lay in between. The germline V gene has CDR1 LNHDA and CDR2 SQIVND (reference sequence). The CDR3 is CASSIGTHKETQYF. The DNA of the CDR3 is TGTGCCAGTAGTATAGGGACACATAAAGAGACCCAGTACTTC. Full variable domain (remainder filled in from reference TRBV19 and TRBJ2-5): DGGITQSPKYLFRKEGQNVTLSCEQNLNHDAMYWYRQDPGQGLRLIYYSQIVNDFQKGDIAEGYSVSREKKESFPLTVTSAQKNPTAFYLCASSIGTHKETQYFGPGTRLLVL.

This clone came up a few times. The V and J genes are TRBV9 and TRBJ2-7, with D uncertain. This CDR3 has 15 residues. Trimming removed 0 bases from V and 2 bases from J, with 12 bases in between. Germline V gene data show CDR1 as SGDLS and CDR2 as YYNGEE. The CDR3 loop reads CASSVGQQVTYEQYF. Here the CDR3 DNA reads TGTGCCAGCAGCGTAGGTCAGCAGGTAACCTACGAGCAGTACTTC.

The chain joins TRBV30 to TRBJ1-2; D is ambiguous. Germline values: CDR1 GTSNPN, CDR2 SVGIG (reference sequence). The length of the CDR3 is 13 residues. Trimming removed 0 bases from V and 5 bases from J, with 10 bases in between. The CDR3 protein is CAWSVGPTYGYTF. The CDR3 DNA is TGTGCCTGGAGTGTGGGCCCGACATATGGCTACACCTTC.

This chain connects TRBV5-1 to TRBJ1-4; 9 bases map to TRBD1. This CDR3 spans 14 amino acids. The V gene end was trimmed by 3 bases and the J gene end by 7 bases; junction bases not matched to a gene: 4. From germline, CDR1 is SGHRS and CDR2 YFSETQ. The DNA of the CDR3 is TGCGCCAGCAGCTCGGGACAGGGTGCTGAAAAACTGTTTTTT. The encoded protein is CASSSGQGAEKLFF.

The genes are TRBV30 and TRBJ2-6; 7 nucleotides agree with TRBD1. The CDR3 is 14 residues long. Trimming cost V 7 bases and J 4 bases; bases outside gene matches: 7. Germline CDR1 reads GTSNPN; CDR2 reads SVGIG (reference sequence). The CDR3 coding sequence is TGTGCCTTAATACAGGGGCCCGGGGCCAACGTCCTGACTTTC. Its translation is CALIQGPGANVLTF.

The chain has TRBV18 and TRBJ1-2, with TRBD1 identical over 7 bases. The CDR3 loop spans 19 amino acids. Germline-derived CDR1 and CDR2 are KGHSH and LQKENI. After removal of 0 bases from V and 0 bases from J, the junction contained 13 bases not matched to a gene. CDR3 protein: CASSPPKGTATPANYGYTF. The CDR3 nucleotides are TGTGCCAGCTCACCACCAAAAGGGACAGCGACTCCAGCTAACTATGGCTACACCTTC.

The chain links TRBV11-1 to TRBJ2-3, with D possibly TRBD2 on 5 matching bases. The CDR3 has 15 residues. CDR1 is SGHAT, CDR2 FQDESV, per germline (reference sequence). Trimming shortened V by 1 base and J by 5 bases, and 13 bases separated the two germline ends. The CDR3 here is CASSLGGVRGDTQYF. CDR3 nucleotides: TGTGCCAGCAGCTTAGGGGGAGTTCGGGGAGATACGCAGTATTTT.

This sequence joins TRBV6-4 and TRBJ2-2; either TRBD1 or TRBD2 may supply D (5 bases each). The CDR3 is made up of 15 amino acids. Germline lookup yields CDR1 MRHNA and CDR2 SNTAGT. Trimming stripped 4 bases from V and 4 bases from J, with 13 bases between. The CDR3 nucleotides are TGTGCCAGCAGTGTAGGGACCAGAGGCACCGGGGAGCTGTTTTTT. Amino acid sequence: CASSVGTRGTGELFF.

This clone was seen a few times. The chain links TRBV6-5 to TRBJ1-2, with D tentatively TRBD1 (5 bases). Per the germline V gene, CDR1 is MNHEY and CDR2 is SVGAGI. This CDR3 spans 14 amino acids. V lost 0 bases and J 4 bases, leaving 9 bases between the germline ends. For the CDR3, the DNA is TGTGCCAGCAGTTACTCGTTTGACAGCTATGGCTACACCTTC. Translated, it gives CASSYSFDSYGYTF.

The chain couples TRBV11-2 to TRBJ2-7, with D perhaps matching TRBD1 or TRBD2 (5 bases each). From germline, CDR1 is SGHAT and CDR2 FQNNGV. Trimming cost V 1 base and J 7 bases, with 26 bases left between them. This CDR3 is built from 18 residues. CDR3 sequence (DNA): TGTGCCAGCAGCTTAGGAGACAGCCTAGGGATGGGGGAAAGGGAGCAGTACTTC. It yields the protein CASSLGDSLGMGEREQYF. Full variable domain (outside the CDR3, taken from reference TRBV11-2 and TRBJ2-7): EAGVAQSPRYKIIEKRQSVAFWCNPISGHATLYWYQQILGQGPKLLIQFQNNGVVDDSQLPKDRFSAERLKGVDSTLKIQPAKLEDSAVYLCASSLGDSLGMGEREQYFGPGTRLTVT.

The chain combines TRBV12-5 with TRBJ2-5; TRBD1 or TRBD2 may be the D gene (6 bases each). The CDR3 runs to 14 residues. The V gene lost 0 bases and the J gene lost 4 bases, with 9 bases spanning the gap. Germline CDR1 LGHNT, CDR2 FRNRAP. CDR3 region: CASGLVWGAETQYF. CDR3 nucleotide sequence: TGTGCTAGTGGTTTGGTATGGGGGGCAGAGACCCAGTACTTC.

J is TRBJ1-1 and V is TRBV5-8, with 7 bases lining up with TRBD1. Unmatched junction bases numbered 14, after V lost 4 bases and J lost 11 bases. In germline, CDR1 is SGHTS, CDR2 YDEGEE. The CDR3 totals 14 residues. The CDR3 sequence: CASSPYKTGVVAFF. CDR3 nucleotide sequence: TGTGCCAGCAGCCCGTACAAAACAGGGGTGGTTGCTTTCTTT. Looking up the rest from reference TRBV5-8 and TRBJ1-1 gives the full variable domain: EAGVTQSPTHLIKTRGQQATLRCSPISGHTSVYWYQQALGLGLQFLLWYDEGEERNRGNFPPRFSGRQFPNYSSELNVNALELEDSALYLCASSPYKTGVVAFFGQGTRLTVV.

The chain carries TRBV18 and TRBJ2-7; D gene uncertain. This CDR3 is 14 amino acids long. The germline V and J ends were trimmed by 3 bases and 4 bases, with 13 bases remaining between them. The germline V gene has CDR1 KGHSH and CDR2 LQKENI. CDR3 nucleotide sequence: TGTGCCAGCTCACCGACTCTGGACGGGTACGAGCAGTACTTC. Translating gives CASSPTLDGYEQYF.

The chain carries TRBV3-1 (or the pseudogene TRBV3-2) and TRBJ2-3; D call uncertain. V was trimmed by 4 bases and J by 2 bases, leaving 7 bases between them. The CDR3 is 13 residues long. In germline, CDR1 is LGHDT, CDR2 YNNKEL (reference sequence). Here the CDR3 DNA reads TGTGCCAGCAGCCGCGAACCCACAGATACGCAGTATTTT. It is translated as CASSREPTDTQYF.

CDR3 DNA: TGTGCCATAACACGGGGGCGTAGAAGGTCTGAAGCTTTCTTT. Encoded protein: CAITRGRRRSEAFF. V and J are TRBV24-1 and TRBJ1-1; a weak D match, TRBD1 (6 bases). V dropped 11 bases and J dropped 6 bases, with 21 bases sitting between them. This CDR3 has 14 amino acids. CDR1 and CDR2 (germline): KGHDR, SFDVKD.

This rearrangement joins TRBV3-1 (or the pseudogene TRBV3-2) to TRBJ2-3; D ambiguous. Germline-derived CDR1 and CDR2 are LGHDT and YNNKEL (reference sequence). This CDR3 has 15 residues. Trimming took off 4 bases at V and 1 base at J, with 12 bases between the two ends. Here the CDR3 reads CASSRFSRGTDTQYF. CDR3 DNA sequence: TGTGCCAGCAGCCGATTTTCCAGAGGCACAGATACGCAGTATTTT.

A remark on this clone: An end of the junction does not agree with germline; a read error may underlie this. The chain carries TRBV5-4 and TRBJ1-5; no clear D. This CDR3 is built from 15 residues. The germline V gene has CDR1 SGHNT and CDR2 YYREEE (reference sequence). The CDR3 DNA sequence: TGTGCCGGCAGCTTGGCAGGAGCCATCAATCAGCCCCAGCATTTT. Its protein product is CAGSLAGAINQPQHF. The full variable domain, its missing parts supplied by reference TRBV5-4 and TRBJ1-5, is ETGVTQSPTHLIKTRGQQVTLRCSSQSGHNTVSWYQQALGQGPQFIFQYYREEENGRGNFPPRFSGLQFPNYSSELNVNALELDDSALYLCAGSLAGAINQPQHFGDGTRLSIL.

CDR3 nucleotide sequence: TGTGCCAGCAGGGCAGGGGTGCGCGGAAACACCATATATTTT. Protein: CASRAGVRGNTIYF. The chain is built from TRBV2 and TRBJ1-3; D might be TRBD1 (6 bases). The CDR3 is 14 amino acids. Deletions cut 6 bases from V and 4 bases from J, with 13 bases between. Germline lookup yields CDR1 SNHLY and CDR2 FYNNEI.

V and J are TRBV10-2 and TRBJ1-6; 7 bases agree with TRBD1. Germline CDR1 reads WSHSY; CDR2 reads SAAADI. Trimming took 7 bases from V and 7 from J; bases not matched to a gene: 4. The CDR3 contains 13 residues. For the CDR3, the DNA is TGCGCCAGCAAAGAGACAGGGAATTCACCCCTCCACTTT. It translates to CASKETGNSPLHF.